The 15 T cell receptor beta chains presented below share a single source sample, sequenced in a study of blood T cell repertoires in COVID-19. Repertoires were generated with immunoSEQ multiplex PCR, while TCRdb's copy carries only in-frame clones and drops some. The table has about 330,000 clones, 88% seen once. Sequences were obtained from PBMCs or T cells enriched from blood (not recorded which). The receptors shown here come from a man between 25 and 39 years old who had recovered from COVID-19.

CDR3 sequence (DNA): TGTGCCAGCAGTCGCGTAACCGGGACAGGAAAACTCTCCTACGAGCAGTACTTC. It yields the protein CASSRVTGTGKLSYEQYF. The rearrangement joins TRBV28 to TRBJ2-7; the match to TRBD1 covers 8 bases. V lost 5 bases, J lost 0 bases, and 15 bases stayed unmatched. The CDR3 contains 18 residues. Looked up from germline, CDR1 is MDHEN and CDR2 is SYDVKM.

This chain connects TRBV6-2 or TRBV6-3 to TRBJ2-7; possibly TRBD1 for D (6 bases). The CDR3 is made up of 16 amino acids. V gave up 0 bases and J gave up 3 bases, with 15 bases separating them. Germline CDR1 and CDR2: MNHEY and SVGEGT. The CDR3 sequence is CASSYSGRGRVYEQYF. The CDR3 nucleotides read TGTGCCAGCAGTTACTCGGGCAGGGGCCGTGTCTACGAGCAGTACTTC.

This clone was seen only a few times. V and J are TRBV2 and TRBJ2-3; 8 nucleotides match TRBD2. The trim removed 1 base at V and 9 bases at J, leaving 6 bases unmatched. CDR3 length: 14 residues. CDR1 and CDR2 from the germline V gene are SNHLY and FYNNEI. CDR3 nucleotide sequence: TGTGCCAGCAGTGAAGTCGGGGGGGCAGGGACGCAGTATTTT. It is translated as CASSEVGGAGTQYF.

The chain joins TRBV5-5 to TRBJ2-7; D is uncertain. V shed 2 bases and J shed 4 bases, with 4 bases lying between them. The germline V gene encodes CDR1 SGHKS and CDR2 YYEKEE (reference sequence). CDR3 size: 11 residues. The CDR3 nucleotides read TGTGCCAGCAGCTTACAGTACGAGCAGTACTTC. This codes for CASSLQYEQYF.

The CDR3 sequence is CASSGAALYGYTF. The CDR3, as DNA: TGTGCCAGCAGCGGGGCGGCCCTCTATGGCTACACCTTC. This chain uses TRBV7-3 with TRBJ1-2; D possibly corresponds to TRBD1 (5 bases). The V end lost 5 bases, the J end lost 4 bases, and 11 bases lay between the germline ends. Germline loops: CDR1 SGHTA, CDR2 FQGTGA. The CDR3 has 13 residues.

The V and J genes are TRBV7-8 and TRBJ1-5, with 7 nucleotides matching TRBD1. The germline V gene has CDR1 SGHVS and CDR2 FQNEAQ. Unmatched junction bases numbered 7, after V lost 5 bases and J lost 6 bases. The CDR3 consists of 14 residues. In DNA form, the CDR3 reads TGTGCCAGCAGCCAAGACAGGGTTGGTCAGCCCCAGCATTTT. Translated, it gives CASSQDRVGQPQHF. The full variable domain, with the rest looked up from reference TRBV7-8 and TRBJ1-5, is GAGVSQSPRYKVAKRGQDVALRCDPISGHVSLFWYQQALGQGPEFLTYFQNEAQLDKSGLPSDRFFAERPEGSVSTLKIQRTQQEDSAVYLCASSQDRVGQPQHFGDGTRLSIL.

This clone was detected only once. This chain links TRBV5-1 with TRBJ2-5; TRBD1 might be the D (6 bases). This CDR3 spans 15 amino acids. V lost 6 bases, J lost 2 bases, and 17 bases lay in between. Per the germline V gene, CDR1 is SGHRS and CDR2 is YFSETQ. The CDR3 here is CASNPQPGQQETQYF. The CDR3 DNA sequence: TGCGCCAGCAACCCCCAACCGGGACAACAAGAGACCCAGTACTTC. The complete variable domain, with remaining parts taken from reference TRBV5-1 and TRBJ2-5, reads KAGVTQTPRYLIKTRGQQVTLSCSPISGHRSVSWYQQTPGQGLQFLFEYFSETQRNKGNFPGRFSGRQFSNSRSEMNVSTLELGDSALYLCASNPQPGQQETQYFGPGTRLLVL.

The J gene is TRBJ1-5, the V gene TRBV5-1; a possible D gene is TRBD1 (6 bases). Germline V gene lookup returns CDR1 SGHRS and CDR2 YFSETQ. This CDR3 is built from 13 residues. V lost 4 bases and J 5 bases, leaving 10 bases between the germline ends. CDR3 in DNA: TGCGCCAGCAGCATACAGGGTGATCAGCCCCAGCATTTT. It encodes CASSIQGDQPQHF.

This clone has ten or more counts. The chain uses TRBV19 and TRBJ2-7; possibly TRBD1 for D (6 bases). V lost 4 bases and J lost 3, with 16 bases in between. The CDR3 length is 15 residues. CDR1 and CDR2 from the germline V gene are LNHDA and SQIVND (reference sequence). CDR3 region: CASSNLGTSIYEQYF. The CDR3 region has the DNA TGTGCCAGTAGTAACCTCGGGACATCCATCTACGAGCAGTACTTC.

The chain carries TRBV2 and TRBJ2-7; TRBD2 is a possible D gene (6 bases). The CDR3 runs to 15 residues. Germline V gene sequence: CDR1 SNHLY, CDR2 FYNNEI. The V gene lost 4 bases and the J gene lost 0 bases, with 13 bases spanning the gap. This CDR3 is CASSVGRTGSYEQYF. For the CDR3, the DNA is TGTGCCAGCAGTGTAGGGAGGACGGGCTCCTACGAGCAGTACTTC.

The gene calls are TRBV3-1 (or the pseudogene TRBV3-2) and TRBJ2-3; 11 bases agree with TRBD2. Germline CDR1 is LGHDT and CDR2 is YNNKEL (reference sequence). The CDR3 is 16 residues long. Trimming at V came to 4 bases and at J to 2 bases, leaving 5 bases not matched to a gene. The CDR3 reads CASSPLAGGFTDTQYF. The CDR3 bases are TGTGCCAGCAGCCCCCTAGCGGGGGGATTCACAGATACGCAGTATTTT.

The rearrangement uses TRBV19 and TRBJ2-1; TRBD2 is a possible D gene (6 bases). Germline V gene data show CDR1 as LNHDA and CDR2 as SQIVND (reference sequence). There are 14 residues in the CDR3. Trimming shortened V by 8 bases and J by 5 bases, and 16 bases separated the two germline ends. As DNA, the CDR3 is TGTGCCAGTCGCCGGGGGATGCTCGACAATGAGCAGTTCTTC. Amino acids: CASRRGMLDNEQFF.

V usage is TRBV7-6 and J usage is TRBJ2-2; no clear D. CDR3 length: 16 amino acids. V gave up 1 base and J gave up 4 bases, with 13 bases separating them. CDR1 SGHVS and CDR2 FNYEAQ come from the germline V gene. The CDR3 DNA reads as TGTGCCAGCAGCTTAGGGCCAGGTGCGAGCACCGGGGAGCTGTTTTTT. It is translated as CASSLGPGASTGELFF.

V is TRBV4-1 and J is TRBJ2-5; 9 bases fit TRBD2. Germline assignment: CDR1 MGHRA and CDR2 YSYEKL. This CDR3 has 16 residues. V trimming: 0 bases; J trimming: 4 bases; junction bases outside the gene matches: 6. CDR3 loop: CASSQDRAGGRETQYF. CDR3 nucleotides: TGCGCCAGCAGCCAAGATCGGGCGGGGGGGAGAGAGACCCAGTACTTC.

The V gene is TRBV10-1, the J gene TRBJ2-1; TRBD1 matches at 7 bases. Trimming at V came to 2 bases and at J to 8 bases, leaving 6 bases not matched to a gene. The length of the CDR3 is 14 residues. CDR1 is WNHNN and CDR2 is SYGVQD in the germline V gene (reference sequence). The CDR3 DNA follows: TGCGCCAGCAGTGAGGAGGGGGCGCATCATGAGCAGTTCTTC. Residues: CASSEEGAHHEQFF.